These 24 T cell receptor beta chains were all obtained from the same sample, sequenced in a study of T cells after yellow fever vaccination. One entry per CDR3 protein results from TCRdb running MiXCR on the 5' RACE reads. The sample lists hundreds of thousands of distinct CDR3 sequences; about 13% were seen once. The sequencing here drew on PBMCs, taken on the day of the yellow fever booster vaccination. The source is a man between 25 and 39 years old who received the YFV17D yellow fever vaccine.

A note on this clonotype: At one end the junction does not follow the germline gene, possibly because of a read error. The chain links TRBV2 to TRBJ2-7; D remains unclear. The CDR3 has 11 residues. Germline V lookup: CDR1 SNHLY, CDR2 FYNNEI. The CDR3 is CASRVHYELYF. Here the CDR3 DNA reads TGTGCCAGCAGGGTGCACTACGAGCTGTACTTC.

The gene calls are TRBV5-1 and TRBJ1-1, with 8 bases fitting TRBD1. The CDR3 runs to 17 residues. Losses at the gene ends were 1 base for V and 3 bases for J; bases not matched to a gene: 11. Germline V gene sequence: CDR1 SGHRS, CDR2 YFSETQ. The CDR3 reads CASSLNYRGSSDTEAFF. Written as DNA, the CDR3 is TGCGCCAGCAGCTTGAACTACAGGGGGTCATCGGACACTGAAGCTTTCTTT.

Only a few counts were recorded for this clonotype. The J gene is TRBJ1-1, the V gene TRBV18, with 9 bases fitting TRBD1. The CDR3 runs 16 residues. J lost 5 bases, V lost 6 bases, and 13 bases had no gene match. CDR1 KGHSH and CDR2 LQKENI come from the germline V gene. As DNA, the CDR3 is TGTGCCAGCTCGCGCTTATCCGGGACAGGGTCAACTGAAGCTTTCTTT. It translates to CASSRLSGTGSTEAFF.

This clonotype was found a few times. V usage is TRBV27 and J usage is TRBJ2-2; 7 bases map to TRBD1. CDR1 is MNHEY and CDR2 is SMNVEV in the germline V gene (reference sequence). Germline trimming cut 6 bases from V and 4 bases from J; bases unmatched to any gene: 8. The CDR3 contains 15 residues. The CDR3 protein is CASSPLDRATGELFF. CDR3 nucleotide sequence: TGTGCCAGCAGCCCTCTTGACAGGGCCACCGGGGAGCTGTTTTTT.

Only a few counts were recorded for this clonotype. The V gene is TRBV9, the J gene TRBJ2-5; the D gene is possibly TRBD2 (5 bases). The ends were cut back, 3 bases at V and 5 bases at J, with 11 bases in the middle. The germline CDR1 and CDR2 sequences are SGDLS and YYNGEE. The CDR3 is 13 residues long. The CDR3 DNA reads TGTGCCAGCAGCGCGAGCGGTCCGGAGACCCAGTACTTC. It encodes CASSASGPETQYF. Filled out from reference TRBV9 and TRBJ2-5, the complete variable domain reads DSGVTQTPKHLITATGQRVTLRCSPRSGDLSVYWYQQSLDQGLQFLIQYYNGEERAKGNILERFSAQQFPDLHSELNLSSLELGDSALYFCASSASGPETQYFGPGTRLLVL.

CDR3 residues: CASSLRGSNEQFF. DNA for the CDR3: TGTGCCAGCAGCCTCAGGGGGAGCAATGAGCAGTTCTTC. The gene calls are TRBV3-1 and TRBJ2-1, with TRBD1 matching 7 bases. There are 13 residues in the CDR3. CDR1 is LGHDT and CDR2 is YNNKEL in the germline V gene (reference sequence). The junction had 3 bases not matched to a gene; V was cut back by 4 bases and J by 6 bases.

This clonotype was seen only a few times. This rearrangement joins TRBV7-2 to TRBJ2-7, with 7 bases lining up with TRBD1. This CDR3 contains 14 residues. The ends lost 5 bases at V and 0 bases at J; junction bases unmatched: 4. Germline lookup yields CDR1 SGHTA and CDR2 FQGNSA. CDR3 coding DNA: TGTGCCAGCAGCGCCAGGGGGTCCTCCTACGAGCAGTACTTC. This gives the protein CASSARGSSYEQYF.

This clonotype has just a few counts. This chain links TRBV5-1 with TRBJ2-7; D is uncertain. The CDR3 totals 12 residues. V lost 4 bases, J lost 11 bases, and 16 bases lay in between. CDR1 and CDR2 from the germline V gene are SGHRS and YFSETQ. The CDR3 reads CASSLWIDWEYF. CDR3 DNA: TGCGCCAGCAGCCTCTGGATTGATTGGGAGTACTTC.

This clonotype was picked up a small number of times. J is TRBJ2-5 and V is TRBV4-3; weak D call: TRBD2 (6 bases). This CDR3 is 16 amino acids long. Germline V gene lookup returns CDR1 LGHNA and CDR2 YSLEER. V shed 0 bases and J shed 5 bases, with 16 bases lying between them. CDR3 DNA: TGCGCCAGCAGCCAAGAGGGAGGCTTAGGGGTTGAGACCCAGTACTTC. Protein sequence: CASSQEGGLGVETQYF.

In its sample, this clonotype was seen many times. V is TRBV10-2 and J is TRBJ2-7; D perhaps matches TRBD1 (6 bases). CDR3 length: 15 residues. Trimming took 3 bases from V and 3 from J, leaving 15 bases between them. Germline CDR1 reads WSHSY; CDR2 reads SAAADI. Written as DNA, the CDR3 is TGCGCCAGCAGTGAAGTACAGGGATCACTCTACGAGCAGTACTTC. Protein sequence: CASSEVQGSLYEQYF.

This clonotype was seen more than once but under ten times. The chain has TRBV5-1 and TRBJ2-4, with D perhaps matching TRBD2 (5 bases). Trimming left V 2 bases short and J 0 bases short, with 12 bases between. Germline CDR1 SGHRS, CDR2 YFSETQ. The CDR3 consists of 16 residues. The CDR3 here is CASSFGSGIAKNIQYF. The CDR3 nucleotides read TGCGCCAGCAGCTTTGGGTCGGGGATAGCCAAAAACATTCAGTACTTC.

J is TRBJ2-2 and V is TRBV4-3; tentatively, D is TRBD2 (7 bases). The CDR3 length is 17 residues. Germline CDR1 reads LGHNA; CDR2 reads YSLEER. V was trimmed by 0 bases and J by 8 bases, leaving 19 bases between them. The CDR3 DNA reads as TGCGCCAGCAGCCAAGAATTAGGGGGGGCGAGGGGAGGGGAGCTGTTTTTT. Translating it yields CASSQELGGARGGELFF.

The V and J genes are TRBV5-1 and TRBJ2-7; perhaps TRBD2 as D (5 bases). This CDR3 has 15 residues. Germline-derived CDR1 and CDR2 are SGHRS and YFSETQ. The V gene lost 3 bases and the J gene lost 5 bases, with 18 bases spanning the gap. As DNA, the CDR3 is TGCGCCAGCAGCTCCTTGACATCCACTAGGAACGAGCAGTACTTC. Translating it yields CASSSLTSTRNEQYF.

The J gene is TRBJ1-2, the V gene TRBV10-3; a weak D match, TRBD1 (5 bases). The V gene's germline CDR1 is ENHRY and CDR2 SYGVKD. The CDR3 runs 16 residues. V dropped 0 bases and J dropped 1 base, with 12 bases sitting between them. CDR3 bases: TGTGCCATCAGTGAGTCGAAGGGGAGTTTTAACTATGGCTACACCTTC. Protein sequence: CAISESKGSFNYGYTF.

This clonotype was seen a few times. This chain joins TRBV29-1 and TRBJ1-2; a weak D match, TRBD1 (5 bases). Germline loops: CDR1 SQVTM, CDR2 ANQGSEA. Trimming left V 7 bases short and J 8 bases short, with 11 bases between. The CDR3 extends over 10 amino acids. The CDR3 DNA sequence: TGCAGCGCGGGGGAGAACGGCTACACCTTC. Its translation is CSAGENGYTF.

The table lists this clonotype with a few counts. The chain has TRBV10-3 and TRBJ2-1; D is tentatively TRBD1 or TRBD2 (6 bases each). The V end lost 6 bases, the J end lost 5 bases, and 11 bases lay between the germline ends. The CDR3 length is 13 residues. CDR1 is ENHRY and CDR2 is SYGVKD in the germline V gene. This chain's CDR3 is CAISGGGDNEQFF. In nucleotides, the CDR3 is TGTGCCATCAGCGGGGGCGGGGACAATGAGCAGTTCTTC.

A few counts support this clonotype. The CDR3 nucleotides are TGTGCCAGCAGTTCCAGGACAGGGGTCGACGAGCAGTACTTC. It encodes CASSSRTGVDEQYF. V usage is TRBV28 and J usage is TRBJ2-7; the match to TRBD1 covers 9 bases. Looked up from germline, CDR1 is MDHEN and CDR2 is SYDVKM. This CDR3 has 14 residues. J gave up 5 bases and V 4 bases, and 6 bases lay outside the gene matches.

The chain recombines TRBV7-2 with TRBJ2-3, with D perhaps matching TRBD1 (6 bases). V was cut by 4 bases and J by 7 bases, with 12 bases left in between. The germline gives CDR1 SGHTA, CDR2 FQGNSA. This CDR3 contains 13 residues. The CDR3 nucleotides read TGTGCCAGCAGCTACGGACAGATTAATACGCAGTATTTT. Encoded protein: CASSYGQINTQYF. Full variable domain (remainder filled in from reference TRBV7-2 and TRBJ2-3): GAGVSQSPSNKVTEKGKDVELRCDPISGHTALYWYRQSLGQGLEFLIYFQGNSAPDKSGLPSDRFSAERTGGSVSTLTIQRTQQEDSAVYLCASSYGQINTQYFGPGTRLTVL.

The J gene is TRBJ1-6, the V gene TRBV20-1; weak D call: TRBD1 (6 bases). Per germline, CDR1 DFQATT and CDR2 SNEGSKA (reference sequence). The V end was cut by 6 bases, the J end by 4 bases, with 22 bases between. This CDR3 is 17 amino acids long. The CDR3 reads CSAPRGGGSAYNSPLHF. Written as DNA, the CDR3 is TGCAGTGCCCCAAGGGGGGGGGGTTCGGCTTATAATTCACCCCTCCACTTT.

This clonotype has just a few counts. The rearrangement uses TRBV11-2 and TRBJ1-4; the D is unclear. V was clipped by 5 bases and J by 8 bases, with 12 bases between them. Germline V gene lookup returns CDR1 SGHAT and CDR2 FQNNGV. The CDR3 spans 13 residues. The CDR3: CASSPTVAEKLFF. In DNA form, the CDR3 reads TGTGCCAGCAGCCCTACCGTGGCCGAAAAACTGTTTTTT.

The chain uses TRBV5-1 and TRBJ1-2; weak D call: TRBD1 (5 bases). CDR1 and CDR2 (germline): SGHRS, YFSETQ. This CDR3 has 16 residues. Trimming removed 4 bases at V and 2 bases at J, with 18 bases between. The DNA for the CDR3 is TGCGCCAGCAGCCCTTATACAGGAACCCTAAACTATGGCTACACCTTC. Its translation: CASSPYTGTLNYGYTF.

This clonotype was detected a few times. The rearrangement links TRBV7-2 to TRBJ2-5; 9 bases agree with TRBD2. Losses at the gene ends were 2 bases for V and 5 bases for J; bases not matched to a gene: 6. CDR3 size: 15 residues. Per germline, CDR1 SGHTA and CDR2 FQGNSA. CDR3 in amino acids: CASSLNLAGRETQYF. The CDR3 region has the DNA TGTGCCAGCAGCTTAAATCTAGCGGGAAGGGAGACCCAGTACTTC.

This clonotype was counted only a few times. The chain employs TRBV28 and TRBJ2-1; 8 nucleotides match TRBD2. Germline CDR1 is MDHEN and CDR2 is SYDVKM. Germline trimming cut 3 bases from V and 5 bases from J; bases unmatched to any gene: 6. The CDR3 covers 15 residues. CDR3 amino acids: CASSFLSGSHNEQFF. DNA for the CDR3: TGTGCCAGCAGTTTCTTAAGCGGGAGTCACAATGAGCAGTTCTTC.

This clonotype has a handful of counts. This CDR3 is CASLPGQRAMNTEAFF. CDR3 nucleotides: TGTGCCAGTTTACCGGGACAGAGGGCGATGAACACTGAAGCTTTCTTT. The chain is built from TRBV19 and TRBJ1-1, with TRBD1 matching over 7 bases. Germline V gene data show CDR1 as LNHDA and CDR2 as SQIVND (reference sequence). The length of the CDR3 is 16 residues. After removal of 8 bases from V and 0 bases from J, the junction contained 12 bases not matched to a gene.